Described below is a single T cell receptor beta chain sequence and its context. What it binds is unknown. The germline V gene encodes CDR1 LNHDA and CDR2 SQIVND (reference sequence). The ends were cut back, 4 bases at V and 4 bases at J, with 15 bases in the middle. The CDR3 runs to 15 residues. These data belong to a study of OX40 agonist ivuxolimab in advanced cancers. About the study: Six ivuxolimab dose levels, 0.01 to 10 mg/kg, were given intravenously every 2 weeks.

Only in-frame clones appear in the TCRdb table, and some are missing; sequencing was by immunoSEQ multiplex PCR. The sample shows roughly 53,000 clones, 79% of them seen only once. Study-wide findings and caveats: More expanded clones were seen, on average, in CD8+ T cells than in CD4+.

This TCR came from an adult with an advanced solid tumor such as melanoma, head and neck, liver or kidney cancer. This sequence joins TRBV19 and TRBJ2-3, with a tentative D call TRBD2 (6 bases). Sequenced material: CD4+ or CD8+ T cells sorted from blood, taken in a trial of the OX40 agonist ivuxolimab. The CDR3 here is CASSTSASWADTQYF. Here the CDR3 DNA reads TGTGCCAGTAGTACTAGCGCATCCTGGGCAGATACGCAGTATTTT.